These T cell receptor beta chains were read from a single sample in a study of graft-versus-host responses after intestinal transplantation. The assay was immunoSEQ multiplex PCR, and TCRdb's table has in-frame clones only and misses some. Here the sample spans around 96,000 clones, 75% to 95% being singletons. The sequencing here drew on PBMCs, taken around 68 weeks after intestinal transplant. The receptors stem from a human patient who received an intestinal transplant, so some T cells may come from the graft donor. Both conserved end residues are part of each CDR3. D genes are given only for firm matches. The size of a clone is reported for some rows only, either as once, few or many, or as a class for expanded clones.

d_call: TRBD1; j_call: TRBJ2-5; v_call: TRBV6-5; clone_size: -; cdr3_nt: TGTGCCAGCAGTTATACAGGGGGCATCCAAGAGACCCAGTACTTC; cdr3_aa: CASSYTGGIQETQYF
d_call: -; j_call: TRBJ2-7; v_call: TRBV11-2; clone_size: -; cdr3_nt: TGTGCCAGCAGCTCGGGATGGCGGATGGTTGCCCACTACGAGCAGTACTTC; cdr3_aa: CASSSGWRMVAHYEQYF
d_call: -; j_call: TRBJ2-5; v_call: TRBV9; clone_size: -; cdr3_nt: TGTGCCAGCAGCTACAGAGGGTTCCTGGAGACCCAGTACTTC; cdr3_aa: CASSYRGFLETQYF
d_call: TRBD1; j_call: TRBJ1-3; v_call: TRBV6-5; clone_size: -; cdr3_nt: TGTGCCAGCAGCCGGCGACAGGGCGTAGGAAACACCATATATTTT; cdr3_aa: CASSRRQGVGNTIYF
d_call: -; j_call: TRBJ2-2; v_call: TRBV7-3; clone_size: -; cdr3_nt: TGTGCCAGCAGCCAGGGGGGCCCCGGGGAGCTGTTTTTT; cdr3_aa: CASSQGGPGELFF
d_call: -; j_call: TRBJ1-6; v_call: TRBV9; clone_size: -; cdr3_nt: TGTGCCAGCAGCTCCTGGGGGGGGAACCCTAATTCACCCCTCCACTTT; cdr3_aa: CASSSWGGNPNSPLHF
d_call: -; j_call: TRBJ2-1; v_call: TRBV25-1; clone_size: -; cdr3_nt: TGTGCCAGCAGTGACGAGGGCAGATACTACAATGAGCAGTTCTTC; cdr3_aa: CASSDEGRYYNEQFF
d_call: -; j_call: TRBJ1-6; v_call: TRBV27; clone_size: -; cdr3_nt: TGTGCCAGCAGTTTACTTAAAGATTCACCCCTCCACTTT; cdr3_aa: CASSLLKDSPLHF
d_call: TRBD1; j_call: TRBJ1-2; v_call: TRBV2; clone_size: -; cdr3_nt: TGTGCCAGCAGTGACCCCGGACAGGGTTACGGCTACACCTTC; cdr3_aa: CASSDPGQGYGYTF
d_call: TRBD1; j_call: TRBJ1-4; v_call: TRBV7-7; clone_size: -; cdr3_nt: TGTGCTAGCAGCCCCGGACAGGGGAGTAATGAAAAACTGTTTTTT; cdr3_aa: CASSPGQGSNEKLFF
d_call: -; j_call: TRBJ1-1; v_call: TRBV5-8; clone_size: -; cdr3_nt: TGTGCCAGCAGCTTGTTGCTGGGGGTGAACACTGAAGCTTTCTTT; cdr3_aa: CASSLLLGVNTEAFF
d_call: TRBD1; j_call: TRBJ1-4; v_call: TRBV6-5; clone_size: -; cdr3_nt: TGTGCCAGCCAGGGGACAGGGAATGAAAAACTGTTTTTT; cdr3_aa: CASQGTGNEKLFF
d_call: -; j_call: TRBJ1-1; v_call: TRBV19; clone_size: -; cdr3_nt: TGTGCCAGTAGTACAACAGGGTTCACTGAAGCTTTCTTT; cdr3_aa: CASSTTGFTEAFF
d_call: -; j_call: TRBJ1-5; v_call: TRBV7-8; clone_size: -; cdr3_nt: TGTGCCAGCAGCGACGGGATACAGTCCAATCAGCCCCAGCATTTT; cdr3_aa: CASSDGIQSNQPQHF
d_call: TRBD1; j_call: TRBJ2-7; v_call: TRBV5-4; clone_size: -; cdr3_nt: TGTGCCAGCGGCCGGGACAGTTCCTACGAGCAGTACTTC; cdr3_aa: CASGRDSSYEQYF
d_call: TRBD1; j_call: TRBJ1-5; v_call: TRBV6-5; clone_size: -; cdr3_nt: TGTGCCAGCCGACAGGGGGAGAGCAATCAGCCCCAGCATTTT; cdr3_aa: CASRQGESNQPQHF
d_call: TRBD1; j_call: TRBJ1-3; v_call: TRBV5-1; clone_size: -; cdr3_nt: TGCGCCAGCAGCTCACAGGGGGCTAGGGCTGGAAACACCATATATTTT; cdr3_aa: CASSSQGARAGNTIYF
d_call: -; j_call: TRBJ1-2; v_call: TRBV7-9; clone_size: -; cdr3_nt: TGTGCCAGCAGCCGGCTCCAGGGTAACTATGGCTACACCTTC; cdr3_aa: CASSRLQGNYGYTF
d_call: TRBD2; j_call: TRBJ2-2; v_call: TRBV7-9; clone_size: -; cdr3_nt: TGTGCCAGCTCTAGCGGGGCGGGGACCGGGGAGCTGTTTTTT; cdr3_aa: CASSSGAGTGELFF
d_call: TRBD1; j_call: TRBJ2-5; v_call: TRBV5-1; clone_size: -; cdr3_nt: TGCGCCAGCAGCTTACAGGGGCCACAAGAGACCCAGTACTTC; cdr3_aa: CASSLQGPQETQYF
d_call: -; j_call: TRBJ1-4; v_call: TRBV10-3; clone_size: -; cdr3_nt: TGTGCCATCAGTACACAGGGAGCCGAAAAACTGTTTTTT; cdr3_aa: CAISTQGAEKLFF
d_call: -; j_call: TRBJ1-2; v_call: TRBV5-1; clone_size: -; cdr3_nt: TGCGCCAGCAGCTTGGGGGTTGGGGACAAAAGAAACTATGGCTACACCTTC; cdr3_aa: CASSLGVGDKRNYGYTF
d_call: -; j_call: TRBJ1-1; v_call: TRBV14; clone_size: -; cdr3_nt: TGTGCCAGCAGCCAGCTCGCAGGTAACATGAACACTGAAGCTTTCTTT; cdr3_aa: CASSQLAGNMNTEAFF
d_call: -; j_call: TRBJ1-1; v_call: TRBV19; clone_size: -; cdr3_nt: TGTGCCAGTAGTATTCGATTGGCCAGGGGCGACACTGAAGCTTTCTTT; cdr3_aa: CASSIRLARGDTEAFF
d_call: -; j_call: TRBJ2-3; v_call: TRBV6-5; clone_size: -; cdr3_nt: TGTGCCAGCAGTCCCCATAGAAACACAGATACGCAGTATTTT; cdr3_aa: CASSPHRNTDTQYF
d_call: TRBD1; j_call: TRBJ1-1; v_call: TRBV6-1; clone_size: -; cdr3_nt: TGTGCCAGCAGTGCGACAGGGTGGACTGAAGCTTTCTTT; cdr3_aa: CASSATGWTEAFF
d_call: -; j_call: TRBJ2-5; v_call: TRBV6-6; clone_size: -; cdr3_nt: TGTGCCAGCAGTTACGGGGCGGAGACCCAGTACTTC; cdr3_aa: CASSYGAETQYF
d_call: TRBD2; j_call: TRBJ2-5; v_call: TRBV18; clone_size: -; cdr3_nt: TGTGCCAGCTCACGGGGGACTAGCGGGGCCTCCCACCAAGAGACCCAGTACTTC; cdr3_aa: CASSRGTSGASHQETQYF
d_call: TRBD1; j_call: TRBJ1-5; v_call: TRBV29-1; clone_size: -; cdr3_nt: TGCAGCGTGGGGGACAGTGGAAATCAGCCCCAGCATTTT; cdr3_aa: CSVGDSGNQPQHF
d_call: TRBD1; j_call: TRBJ1-1; v_call: TRBV19; clone_size: -; cdr3_nt: TGTGCCACCCCTCCCAGGGGACAGTCGGCTCGGGGGGACACTGAAGCTTTCTTT; cdr3_aa: CATPPRGQSARGDTEAFF
d_call: TRBD1; j_call: TRBJ2-7; v_call: TRBV10-3; clone_size: -; cdr3_nt: TGTGCCACCGACAAAACAGGGGACGACGAGCAGTACTTC; cdr3_aa: CATDKTGDDEQYF
d_call: TRBD2; j_call: TRBJ2-5; v_call: TRBV6-5; clone_size: -; cdr3_nt: TGTGCCAGCACCCGAATAGCGGGACAAGAGACCCAGTACTTC; cdr3_aa: CASTRIAGQETQYF
d_call: -; j_call: TRBJ1-2; v_call: TRBV6-6; clone_size: -; cdr3_nt: TGTGCCAGCAGCCCCCCCCAGGGGACCTATGGCTACACCTTC; cdr3_aa: CASSPPQGTYGYTF
d_call: -; j_call: TRBJ1-5; v_call: TRBV27; clone_size: -; cdr3_nt: TGTGCCAGCAGTCCTACGGAGATTAGCAATCAGCCCCAGCATTTT; cdr3_aa: CASSPTEISNQPQHF
d_call: TRBD1; j_call: TRBJ1-6; v_call: TRBV7-9; clone_size: -; cdr3_nt: TGTGCCAGCAGCCTGACGACAGGGGCGAATTCACCCCTCCACTTT; cdr3_aa: CASSLTTGANSPLHF
d_call: TRBD1; j_call: TRBJ1-5; v_call: TRBV5-1; clone_size: once; cdr3_nt: TGCGCCAGCAGCGAGGGACAGGCCCCCAATCAGCCCCAGCATTTT; cdr3_aa: CASSEGQAPNQPQHF
d_call: TRBD2; j_call: TRBJ2-1; v_call: TRBV9; clone_size: -; cdr3_nt: TGTGCCAGCAGCCGCACGGGGGGCTCCTACAATGAGCAGTTCTTC; cdr3_aa: CASSRTGGSYNEQFF
d_call: -; j_call: TRBJ1-1; v_call: TRBV7-2; clone_size: -; cdr3_nt: TGTGCCAGCAGCCTAGTTTTGAACACTGAAGCTTTCTTT; cdr3_aa: CASSLVLNTEAFF
d_call: -; j_call: TRBJ1-1; v_call: TRBV13; clone_size: once; cdr3_nt: TGTGCCAGCAGCTTCAACTACGGTACGACAGATGGCAATGAAGCTTTCTTT; cdr3_aa: CASSFNYGTTDGNEAFF
d_call: -; j_call: TRBJ2-1; v_call: TRBV10-1; clone_size: -; cdr3_nt: TGCGCCAGCAGCCCCGGGCAGGGAATGGGCAATGAGCAGTTCTTC; cdr3_aa: CASSPGQGMGNEQFF
d_call: TRBD1; j_call: TRBJ2-2; v_call: TRBV7-3; clone_size: -; cdr3_nt: TGTGCCAGCAGCTCGGACAGGGAGAGAACCGGGGAGCTGTTTTTT; cdr3_aa: CASSSDRERTGELFF
d_call: TRBD1; j_call: TRBJ2-7; v_call: TRBV7-2; clone_size: -; cdr3_nt: TGTGCCAGCAGGCTCCGGGACAGGTCCTACGAGCAGTACTTC; cdr3_aa: CASRLRDRSYEQYF
d_call: -; j_call: TRBJ2-5; v_call: TRBV7-9; clone_size: -; cdr3_nt: TGTGCCAGCAGGGAACCCCCCCAAGAGACCCAGTACTTC; cdr3_aa: CASREPPQETQYF
d_call: TRBD1; j_call: TRBJ2-7; v_call: TRBV18; clone_size: once; cdr3_nt: TGTGCCAGCTCACCGGGGGTCGGACAGGGGAGCTCCTACGAGCAGTACTTC; cdr3_aa: CASSPGVGQGSSYEQYF
d_call: -; j_call: TRBJ1-6; v_call: TRBV5-4; clone_size: once; cdr3_nt: TGTGCCAGCAGCTCCGGGACCACCTATAATTCACCCCTCCACTTT; cdr3_aa: CASSSGTTYNSPLHF
d_call: -; j_call: TRBJ1-5; v_call: TRBV6-5; clone_size: -; cdr3_nt: TGTGCCAGCAGCCGGGGGGGCAATCAGCCCCAGCATTTT; cdr3_aa: CASSRGGNQPQHF
d_call: -; j_call: TRBJ1-1; v_call: TRBV14; clone_size: -; cdr3_nt: TGTGCCAGCAGCCCCCAACCTCTGGCCCTCGGTGAAGCTTTCTTT; cdr3_aa: CASSPQPLALGEAFF
d_call: -; j_call: TRBJ2-7; v_call: TRBV6-5; clone_size: -; cdr3_nt: TGTGCCAGCAGTTACTCGGCAGGAGGGGAGCAGTACTTC; cdr3_aa: CASSYSAGGEQYF
d_call: TRBD1; j_call: TRBJ2-3; v_call: TRBV18; clone_size: -; cdr3_nt: TGTGCCAGCTCACCCACTTCGGGACAGGGGGCGTGGGATACGCAGTATTTT; cdr3_aa: CASSPTSGQGAWDTQYF
d_call: -; j_call: TRBJ1-4; v_call: TRBV15; clone_size: -; cdr3_nt: TGTGCCACCAGCCCCGTGACCGTCAGCGAAAAACTGTTTTTT; cdr3_aa: CATSPVTVSEKLFF
d_call: -; j_call: TRBJ2-1; v_call: TRBV7-2; clone_size: -; cdr3_nt: TGTGCCAGCAGCTTAGGGACCAGCTCCTACAATGAGCAGTTCTTC; cdr3_aa: CASSLGTSSYNEQFF
d_call: -; j_call: TRBJ1-4; v_call: TRBV4-2; clone_size: -; cdr3_nt: TGTGCCAGCAGCCTTGGTGGTGAAAAACTGTTTTTT; cdr3_aa: CASSLGGEKLFF
d_call: -; j_call: TRBJ2-3; v_call: TRBV6-4; clone_size: once; cdr3_nt: TGTGCCAGCAGTGACTCAGAGGGATCCACAGATACGCAGTATTTT; cdr3_aa: CASSDSEGSTDTQYF